The 25 T cell receptor beta chains reported below all come from one sample, sequenced in a study of regulatory T cells in long-lasting Graves disease. Noted time point: persistent/refractory GD, antithyroid drugs over 5 years with positive TRAb. Construction of the TCR library relied on RNA isolated from PBMCs. Libraries of TCR beta came from iRepertoire HTBI primers plus Arm-PCR of CDR3 regions. TCRdb recomputed calls from the multiplex PCR reads with MiXCR, one row per CDR3 protein. The table shows hundreds of thousands of distinct CDR3 sequences, with 20% to 25% occurring only once. Sequenced material: peripheral blood mononuclear cells (PBMCs), taken when the disease was refractory, from a patient treated with antithyroid drugs. These receptors originate from a female donor with Graves disease.

Ten or more counts support this clonotype. The V call is TRBV7-8, the J call TRBJ1-5; D is possibly TRBD1 (6 bases). Trimming shortened V by 5 bases and J by 2 bases, and 13 bases separated the two germline ends. Per the germline V gene, CDR1 is SGHVS and CDR2 is FQNEAQ. The CDR3 runs to 15 residues. The CDR3 sequence is CASSKDRRGNQPQHF. CDR3 DNA sequence: TGTGCCAGCAGCAAAGACAGGAGGGGCAATCAGCCCCAGCATTTT.

The table lists this clonotype with a few counts. The gene calls are TRBV24-1 and TRBJ2-7, with D possibly called TRBD1 or TRBD2 (6 bases each). The CDR3 covers 15 residues. Germline values: CDR1 KGHDR, CDR2 SFDVKD. V lost 0 bases to trimming and J lost 3 bases, with 11 bases between them. The CDR3 coding sequence is TGTGCCACCAGTGATTTGCGTAAGGGGGGCTACGAGCAGTACTTC. Translated, it gives CATSDLRKGGYEQYF.

The V call is TRBV7-9, the J call TRBJ2-7; D unclear. The V end was cut by 0 bases, the J end by 6 bases, with 9 bases between. The CDR3 contains 13 residues. Germline CDR1 and CDR2: SEHNR and FQNEAQ (reference sequence). This CDR3 reads CASSLASRIEQYF. The CDR3 bases are TGTGCCAGCAGCTTAGCGTCGCGCATCGAGCAGTACTTC.

This clonotype has at least ten counts. V usage is TRBV28 and J usage is TRBJ1-2; the D gene is possibly TRBD1 (6 bases). The CDR3 is 11 amino acids. V lost 9 bases to trimming and J lost 4 bases, with 9 bases between them. Per the germline V gene, CDR1 is MDHEN and CDR2 is SYDVKM. The CDR3 DNA reads TGTGCCAGTCAACAGGGCTATGGCTACACCTTC. This translates into CASQQGYGYTF.

The table lists this clonotype with many counts. The chain combines TRBV30 with TRBJ2-7; D ambiguous. Germline V CDR1 and CDR2: GTSNPN, SVGIG (reference sequence). The CDR3 consists of 10 residues. The V and J ends lost 5 bases and 4 bases respectively, with 6 bases between them. CDR3 amino acids: CAWAGYEQYF. The CDR3 bases are TGTGCCTGGGCCGGATACGAGCAGTACTTC. The complete variable domain, with remaining parts taken from reference TRBV30 and TRBJ2-7, reads SQTIHQWPATLVQPVGSPLSLECTVEGTSNPNLYWYRQAAGRGLQLLFYSVGIGQISSEVPQNLSASRPQDRQFILSSKKLLLSDSGFYLCAWAGYEQYFGPGTRLTVT.

Ten or more counts support this clonotype. The genes are TRBV19 and TRBJ1-2; D uncertain. Germline CDR1 reads LNHDA; CDR2 reads SQIVND (reference sequence). The CDR3 runs 14 residues. Trimming took 6 bases from V and 8 from J, leaving 19 bases between them. The CDR3: CASSHTNRRRGYTF. The CDR3 DNA sequence: TGTGCCAGTAGCCACACCAATCGCCGGCGGGGCTACACCTTC.

At least ten counts were recorded for this clonotype. The chain recombines TRBV28 with TRBJ1-6, with D tentatively TRBD1 (6 bases). Germline V CDR1 and CDR2: MDHEN, SYDVKM. This CDR3 is built from 16 residues. V lost 1 base, J lost 9 bases, and 16 bases lay in between. CDR3 bases: TGTGCCAGCAGTTTATCCCCAGGGGTTCTTGTTTCACCCCTCCACTTT. Its translation: CASSLSPGVLVSPLHF.

V and J are TRBV24-1 and TRBJ2-5, with D perhaps matching TRBD1 or TRBD2 (6 bases each). The V and J ends lost 5 bases and 3 bases respectively, with 24 bases between them. Per the germline V gene, CDR1 is KGHDR and CDR2 is SFDVKD. The CDR3 extends over 18 amino acids. CDR3 region: CATSGWGARGSGEETQYF. The CDR3 nucleotides are TGTGCCACCAGTGGGTGGGGGGCGCGGGGCAGCGGCGAAGAGACCCAGTACTTC.

At least ten counts were recorded for this clonotype. This sequence joins TRBV6-1 and TRBJ2-2, with TRBD2 matching 10 bases. The germline V gene has CDR1 MNHNS and CDR2 SASEGT. Losses at the gene ends were 5 bases for V and 1 base for J; bases not matched to a gene: 7. This CDR3 has 17 amino acids. CDR3 residues: CASSPGLAEENTGELFF. CDR3 DNA: TGTGCCAGCAGTCCCGGACTAGCGGAAGAGAACACCGGGGAGCTGTTTTTT.

Many counts were recorded for this clonotype. CDR3 coding DNA: TGTGCCAGCAGCTTCGGGGGGGCGGATTCACCCCTCCACTTT. It is translated as CASSFGGADSPLHF. The rearrangement links TRBV7-3 to TRBJ1-6; a possible D gene is TRBD1 (6 bases). Germline-derived CDR1 and CDR2 are SGHTA and FQGTGA. There are 14 residues in the CDR3. V was trimmed by 3 bases and J by 8 bases, leaving 11 bases between them. Together with reference TRBV7-3 and TRBJ1-6, the CDR3 gives the full variable domain: GAGVSQTPSNKVTEKGKYVELRCDPISGHTALYWYRQSLGQGPEFLIYFQGTGAADDSGLPNDRFFAVRPEGSVSTLKIQRTERGDSAVYLCASSFGGADSPLHFGNGTRLTVT.

This clonotype appeared many times. The chain carries TRBV7-9 and TRBJ1-2; D gene uncertain. Germline CDR1 reads SEHNR; CDR2 reads FQNEAQ (reference sequence). V was cut by 1 base and J by 3 bases, with 12 bases left in between. This CDR3 is built from 15 residues. The CDR3 nucleotides read TGTGCCAGCAGCTTAGTTGGGCAAGAAGACTATGGCTACACCTTC. Its protein is CASSLVGQEDYGYTF.

This rearrangement joins TRBV28 to TRBJ2-1; the match to TRBD2 covers 11 bases. There are 14 residues in the CDR3. Germline CDR1 MDHEN, CDR2 SYDVKM. J lost 6 bases, V lost 7 bases, and 5 bases had no gene match. The CDR3 DNA reads TGTGCCAGCAATCTAGCGGGAGGTTCCAATGAGCAGTTCTTC. Its protein is CASNLAGGSNEQFF. Drawing the rest from reference TRBV28 and TRBJ2-1, the complete variable domain is DVKVTQSSRYLVKRTGEKVFLECVQDMDHENMFWYRQDPGLGLRLIYFSYDVKMKEKGDIPEGYSVSREKKERFSLILESASTNQTSMYLCASNLAGGSNEQFFGPGTRLTVL.

This clonotype was seen ten or more times. The chain has TRBV11-2 and TRBJ1-6, with a weak D call TRBD1 (5 bases). The V gene lost 7 bases and the J gene lost 7 bases, with 14 bases spanning the gap. The V gene's germline CDR1 is SGHAT and CDR2 FQNNGV. This CDR3 region has 14 residues. CDR3 protein: CASTPGLGNSPLHF. The DNA for the CDR3 is TGTGCCAGCACCCCGGGACTTGGCAATTCACCCCTCCACTTT.

This clonotype occurred a few times. This sequence joins TRBV20-1 and TRBJ1-2, with 7 nucleotides matching TRBD1. Germline V gene lookup returns CDR1 DFQATT and CDR2 SNEGSKA (reference sequence). V shed 0 bases, J shed 2 bases, and the junction held 6 bases outside the gene matches. The CDR3 loop spans 15 amino acids. The CDR3 loop is CSARDGEGGNYGYTF. CDR3 in DNA: TGCAGTGCTAGAGATGGAGAAGGGGGCAACTATGGCTACACCTTC.

The gene calls are TRBV19 and TRBJ1-4, with TRBD1 matching 7 bases. This CDR3 is 17 amino acids long. Trimming removed 3 bases from V and 0 bases from J; junction bases left unmatched: 7. Germline lookup yields CDR1 LNHDA and CDR2 SQIVND (reference sequence). The CDR3 loop reads CASSIYRGAATNEKLFF. The DNA of the CDR3 is TGTGCCAGTAGTATCTACAGGGGCGCCGCAACTAATGAAAAACTGTTTTTT.

This clonotype was picked up a small number of times. The J gene is TRBJ1-5, the V gene TRBV20-1; D remains ambiguous. Trimming pared 6 bases from V and 0 bases from J, leaving 18 bases between. Germline V CDR1 and CDR2: DFQATT, SNEGSKA (reference sequence). This CDR3 has 16 residues. Here the CDR3 DNA reads TGCAGTGCCCCATCCATGGGCCCTTATAGCAATCAGCCCCAGCATTTT. This sequence encodes CSAPSMGPYSNQPQHF.

This clonotype occurred many times. This chain links TRBV28 with TRBJ2-3; maybe TRBD2 (6 bases). The CDR3 extends over 15 amino acids. V gave up 9 bases and J gave up 2 bases, with 18 bases separating them. In germline, CDR1 is MDHEN, CDR2 SYDVKM. Here the CDR3 reads CASLTRGRYTDTQYF. In DNA form, the CDR3 reads TGTGCCAGTTTGACTAGAGGGAGGTACACAGATACGCAGTATTTT.

This sequence joins TRBV11-2 and TRBJ2-2; possibly TRBD2 for D (6 bases). V gave up 6 bases and J gave up 0 bases, with 17 bases separating them. This CDR3 is built from 17 residues. Germline V gene data show CDR1 as SGHAT and CDR2 as FQNNGV. This CDR3 is CASSPDHGGANTGELFF. The CDR3 coding sequence is TGTGCCAGCAGTCCCGATCACGGAGGGGCGAACACCGGGGAGCTGTTTTTT.

This rearrangement joins TRBV20-1 to TRBJ2-3, with 8 bases fitting TRBD1. Trimming removed 5 bases from V and 6 bases from J; junction bases left unmatched: 13. CDR3 length equals 15 residues. Germline CDR1 reads DFQATT; CDR2 reads SNEGSKA (reference sequence). The DNA for the CDR3 is TGCAGTGCTCCCAGGGGGCCCGACTTTCTCGATACGCAGTATTTT. This codes for CSAPRGPDFLDTQYF.

The chain recombines TRBV5-1 with TRBJ2-2; tentative D call: TRBD1 (6 bases). CDR1 and CDR2 from the germline V gene are SGHRS and YFSETQ. The germline V and J ends were trimmed by 7 bases and 0 bases, with 16 bases remaining between them. The CDR3 runs to 16 residues. CDR3 amino acids: CASGGPRGPNTGELFF. CDR3 in DNA: TGCGCCAGCGGAGGCCCCAGGGGCCCGAACACCGGGGAGCTGTTTTTT.

This clonotype has a handful of counts. The chain is built from TRBV6-5 and TRBJ1-2; D is perhaps TRBD1 (5 bases). Germline V gene lookup returns CDR1 MNHEY and CDR2 SVGAGI. This CDR3 is built from 15 residues. V lost 0 bases, J lost 5 bases, and 13 bases lay in between. CDR3 sequence reads: CASSYSQRGEYGYTF. The DNA of the CDR3 is TGTGCCAGCAGTTACTCTCAGAGGGGCGAGTATGGCTACACCTTC.

The rearrangement uses TRBV29-1 and TRBJ2-2, with D tentatively TRBD1 (6 bases). The CDR3 runs 14 residues. CDR1 SQVTM and CDR2 ANQGSEA come from the germline V gene. V lost 5 bases to trimming and J lost 4 bases, with 14 bases between them. The CDR3 protein is CSVSGGPVTGELFF. In DNA, the CDR3 is TGCAGCGTTTCTGGGGGCCCGGTCACCGGGGAGCTGTTTTTT.

This clonotype has a count of ten or more. The chain links TRBV6-1 to TRBJ1-5; no reliable D call. V was cut by 6 bases and J by 3 bases, with 12 bases left in between. Germline CDR1 is MNHNS and CDR2 is SASEGT. The CDR3 covers 14 residues. The CDR3 protein is CASRTFAANQPQHF. In DNA, the CDR3 is TGTGCCAGCAGGACCTTCGCCGCCAATCAGCCCCAGCATTTT.

This chain joins TRBV19 and TRBJ2-7, with 7 bases that match TRBD2. The CDR3 loop spans 15 amino acids. V shed 3 bases and J 3 bases; nucleotides not matched to a gene: 8. The germline V gene encodes CDR1 LNHDA and CDR2 SQIVND (reference sequence). The CDR3 spells CASSISSGPLYEQYF. CDR3 in DNA: TGTGCCAGTAGTATCTCTAGCGGACCTCTCTACGAGCAGTACTTC.

The sample holds a few counts of this clonotype. The J gene is TRBJ2-7, the V gene TRBV7-9; the D call may be TRBD1 or TRBD2 (5 bases each). Germline CDR1 is SEHNR and CDR2 is FQNEAQ (reference sequence). This CDR3 is 14 amino acids long. The V gene lost 6 bases and the J gene lost 3 bases, with 15 bases spanning the gap. CDR3 nucleotides: TGTGCCAGCAGGGGTAGGGACGGAAACTACGAGCAGTACTTC. It is translated as CASRGRDGNYEQYF. The complete variable domain, with remaining parts taken from reference TRBV7-9 and TRBJ2-7, reads DTGVSQNPRHKITKRGQNVTFRCDPISEHNRLYWYRQTLGQGPEFLTYFQNEAQLEKSRLLSDRFSAERPKGSFSTLEIQRTEQGDSAMYLCASRGRDGNYEQYFGPGTRLTVT.